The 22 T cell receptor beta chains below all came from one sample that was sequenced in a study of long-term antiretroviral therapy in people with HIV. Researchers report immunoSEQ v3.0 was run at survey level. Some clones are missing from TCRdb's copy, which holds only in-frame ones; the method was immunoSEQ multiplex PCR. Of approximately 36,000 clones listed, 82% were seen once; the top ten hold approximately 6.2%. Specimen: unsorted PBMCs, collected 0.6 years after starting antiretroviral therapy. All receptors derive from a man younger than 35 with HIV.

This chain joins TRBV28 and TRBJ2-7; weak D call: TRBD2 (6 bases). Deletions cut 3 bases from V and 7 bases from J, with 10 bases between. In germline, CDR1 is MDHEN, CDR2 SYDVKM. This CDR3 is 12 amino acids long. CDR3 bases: TGTGCCAGCAGTTTGACTAGGAGTGAGCAGTACTTC. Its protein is CASSLTRSEQYF. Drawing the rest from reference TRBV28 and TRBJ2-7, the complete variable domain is DVKVTQSSRYLVKRTGEKVFLECVQDMDHENMFWYRQDPGLGLRLIYFSYDVKMKEKGDIPEGYSVSREKKERFSLILESASTNQTSMYLCASSLTRSEQYFGPGTRLTVT.

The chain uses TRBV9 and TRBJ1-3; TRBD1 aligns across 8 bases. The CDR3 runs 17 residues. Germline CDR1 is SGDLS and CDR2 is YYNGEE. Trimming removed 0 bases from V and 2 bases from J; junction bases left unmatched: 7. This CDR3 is CASSVVSGGTAGNTIYF. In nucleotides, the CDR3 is TGTGCCAGCAGCGTAGTGTCAGGGGGCACGGCTGGAAACACCATATATTTT.

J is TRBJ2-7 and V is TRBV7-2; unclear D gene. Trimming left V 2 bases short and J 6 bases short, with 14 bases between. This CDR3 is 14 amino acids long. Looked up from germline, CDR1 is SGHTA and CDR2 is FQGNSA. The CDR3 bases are TGTGCCAGCAGCTTAACGAGGTTGAGCTCCGAGCAGTACTTC. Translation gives CASSLTRLSSEQYF.

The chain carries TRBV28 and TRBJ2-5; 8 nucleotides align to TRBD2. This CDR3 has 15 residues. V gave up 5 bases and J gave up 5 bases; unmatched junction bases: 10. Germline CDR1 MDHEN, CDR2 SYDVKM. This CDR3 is CASSTSGGLGETQYF. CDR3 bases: TGTGCCAGCAGTACCTCGGGGGGGTTGGGGGAGACCCAGTACTTC.

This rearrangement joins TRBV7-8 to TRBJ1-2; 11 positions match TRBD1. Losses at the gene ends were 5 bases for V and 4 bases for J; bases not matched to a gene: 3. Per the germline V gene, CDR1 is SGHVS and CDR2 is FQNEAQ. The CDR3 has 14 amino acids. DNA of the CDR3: TGTGCCAGCAGCCTCGGGACAGGGGGCTATGGCTACACCTTC. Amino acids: CASSLGTGGYGYTF.

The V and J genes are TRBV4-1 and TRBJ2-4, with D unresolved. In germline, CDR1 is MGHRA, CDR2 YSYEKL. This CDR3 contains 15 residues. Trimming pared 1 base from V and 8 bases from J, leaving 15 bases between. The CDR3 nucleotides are TGCGCCAGCAGCCAAGGATCCGCCCCGTGGGACATTCAGTACTTC. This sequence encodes CASSQGSAPWDIQYF.

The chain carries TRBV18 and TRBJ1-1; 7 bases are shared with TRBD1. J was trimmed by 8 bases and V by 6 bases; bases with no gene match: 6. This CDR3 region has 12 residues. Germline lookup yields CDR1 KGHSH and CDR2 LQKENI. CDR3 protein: CASSTGSVEAFF. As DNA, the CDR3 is TGTGCCAGCTCGACAGGGTCGGTAGAAGCTTTCTTT.

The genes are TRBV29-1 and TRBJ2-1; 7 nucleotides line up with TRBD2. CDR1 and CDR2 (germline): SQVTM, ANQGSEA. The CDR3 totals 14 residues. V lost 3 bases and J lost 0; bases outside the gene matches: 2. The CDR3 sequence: CSVERENSYNEQFF. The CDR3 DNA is TGCAGCGTTGAGCGGGAGAACTCCTACAATGAGCAGTTCTTC.

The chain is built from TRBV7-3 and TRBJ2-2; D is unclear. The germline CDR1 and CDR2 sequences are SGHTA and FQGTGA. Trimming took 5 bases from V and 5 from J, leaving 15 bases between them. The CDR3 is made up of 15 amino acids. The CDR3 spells CASSLTAVGTGELFF. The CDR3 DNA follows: TGTGCCAGCAGCCTCACCGCAGTTGGAACCGGGGAGCTGTTTTTT.

CDR3 DNA sequence: TGTGCCAATCAGGGGGCGCGAGGGACTGAAGCTTTCTTT. Translated, it gives CANQGARGTEAFF. This rearrangement joins TRBV10-3 to TRBJ1-1, with 8 bases identical to TRBD1. The CDR3 is 13 amino acids. V shed 10 bases, J shed 5 bases, and the junction held 9 bases outside the gene matches. Germline lookup yields CDR1 ENHRY and CDR2 SYGVKD.

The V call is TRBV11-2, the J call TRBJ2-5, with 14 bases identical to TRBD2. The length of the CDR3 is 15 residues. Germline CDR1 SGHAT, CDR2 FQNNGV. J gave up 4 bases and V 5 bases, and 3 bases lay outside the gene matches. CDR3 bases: TGTGCCAGCAGCCTAGGGACTAGCGGGAGAGAGACCCAGTACTTC. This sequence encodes CASSLGTSGRETQYF.

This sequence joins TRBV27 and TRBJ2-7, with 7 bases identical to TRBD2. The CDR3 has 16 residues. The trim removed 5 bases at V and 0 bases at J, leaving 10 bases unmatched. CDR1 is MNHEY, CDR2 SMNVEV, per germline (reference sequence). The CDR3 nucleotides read TGTGCCAGCAGTCGTTCTGTAGCGGGCCTCTCCTACGAGCAGTACTTC. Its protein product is CASSRSVAGLSYEQYF.

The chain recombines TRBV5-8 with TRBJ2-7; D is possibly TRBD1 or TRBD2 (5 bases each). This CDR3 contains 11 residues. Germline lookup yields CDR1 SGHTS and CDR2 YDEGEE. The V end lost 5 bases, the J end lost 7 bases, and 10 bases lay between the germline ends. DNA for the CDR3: TGTGCCAGCAGGAGGGGCGGAGAGCAGTACTTC. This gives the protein CASRRGGEQYF.

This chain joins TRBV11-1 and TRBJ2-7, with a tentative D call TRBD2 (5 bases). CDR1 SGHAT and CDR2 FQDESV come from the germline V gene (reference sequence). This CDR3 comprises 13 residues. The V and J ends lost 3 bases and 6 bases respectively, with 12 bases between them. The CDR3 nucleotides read TGTGCCAGCAGCTTTGATCGGGGTCTCGAGCAGTACTTC. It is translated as CASSFDRGLEQYF.

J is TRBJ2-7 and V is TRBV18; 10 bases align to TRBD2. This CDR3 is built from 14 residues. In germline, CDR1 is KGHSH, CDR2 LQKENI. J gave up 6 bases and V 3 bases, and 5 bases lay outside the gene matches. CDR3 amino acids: CASSPSLAGVEQYF. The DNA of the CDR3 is TGTGCCAGCTCACCGTCCCTAGCGGGGGTCGAGCAGTACTTC.

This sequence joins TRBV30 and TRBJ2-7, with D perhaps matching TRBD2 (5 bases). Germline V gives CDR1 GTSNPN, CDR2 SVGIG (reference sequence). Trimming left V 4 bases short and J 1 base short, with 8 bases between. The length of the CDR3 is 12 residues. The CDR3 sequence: CAWIGGSYEQYF. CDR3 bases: TGTGCCTGGATCGGCGGGTCCTACGAGCAGTACTTC.

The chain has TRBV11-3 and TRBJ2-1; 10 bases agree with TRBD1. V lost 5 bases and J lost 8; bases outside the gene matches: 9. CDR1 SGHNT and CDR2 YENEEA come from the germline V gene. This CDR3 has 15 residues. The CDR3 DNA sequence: TGTGCCAGCAGCCATGACAGGGGGCAGGTGGATGAGCAGTTCTTC. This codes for CASSHDRGQVDEQFF.

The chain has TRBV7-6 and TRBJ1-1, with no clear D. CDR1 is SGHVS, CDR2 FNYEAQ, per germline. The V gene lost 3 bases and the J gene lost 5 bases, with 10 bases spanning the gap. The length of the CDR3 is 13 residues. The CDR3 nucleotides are TGTGCCAGCAGCTTCCGGATGAGAACTGAAGCTTTCTTT. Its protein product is CASSFRMRTEAFF.

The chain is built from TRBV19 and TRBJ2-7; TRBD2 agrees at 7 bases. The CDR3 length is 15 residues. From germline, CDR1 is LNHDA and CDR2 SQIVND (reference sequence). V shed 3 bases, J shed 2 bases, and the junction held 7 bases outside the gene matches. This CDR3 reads CASSMGPSGPYEQYF. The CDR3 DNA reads TGTGCCAGTAGTATGGGTCCTAGCGGCCCCTACGAGCAGTACTTC.

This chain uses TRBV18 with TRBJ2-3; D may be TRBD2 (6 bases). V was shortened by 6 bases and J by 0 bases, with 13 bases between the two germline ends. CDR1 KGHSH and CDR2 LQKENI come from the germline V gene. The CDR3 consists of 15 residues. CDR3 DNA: TGTGCCAGCTCCCAAACTAGCACTAGCACAGATACGCAGTATTTT. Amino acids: CASSQTSTSTDTQYF. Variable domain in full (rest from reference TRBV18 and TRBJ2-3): NAGVMQNPRHLVRRRGQEARLRCSPMKGHSHVYWYRQLPEEGLKFMVYLQKENIIDESGMPKERFSAEFPKEGPSILRIQQVVRGDSAAYFCASSQTSTSTDTQYFGPGTRLTVL.

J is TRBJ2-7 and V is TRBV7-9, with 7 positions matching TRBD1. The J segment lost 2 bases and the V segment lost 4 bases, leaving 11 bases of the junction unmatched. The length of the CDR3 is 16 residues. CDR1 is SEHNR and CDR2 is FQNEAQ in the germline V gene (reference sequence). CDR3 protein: CASSSVSGTVAYEQYF. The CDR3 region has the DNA TGTGCCAGCAGCTCGGTATCCGGGACAGTCGCCTACGAGCAGTACTTC.

DNA of the CDR3: TGTGCCAGCTCAGAACAGGCGTCGTTGACCACCAACGAGCAGTACTTC. Amino acids: CASSEQASLTTNEQYF. The chain employs TRBV18 and TRBJ2-7; the D gene is possibly TRBD1 (5 bases). The CDR3 is 16 amino acids. V was pared by 5 bases and J by 5 bases, with 22 bases between. Per the germline V gene, CDR1 is KGHSH and CDR2 is LQKENI.